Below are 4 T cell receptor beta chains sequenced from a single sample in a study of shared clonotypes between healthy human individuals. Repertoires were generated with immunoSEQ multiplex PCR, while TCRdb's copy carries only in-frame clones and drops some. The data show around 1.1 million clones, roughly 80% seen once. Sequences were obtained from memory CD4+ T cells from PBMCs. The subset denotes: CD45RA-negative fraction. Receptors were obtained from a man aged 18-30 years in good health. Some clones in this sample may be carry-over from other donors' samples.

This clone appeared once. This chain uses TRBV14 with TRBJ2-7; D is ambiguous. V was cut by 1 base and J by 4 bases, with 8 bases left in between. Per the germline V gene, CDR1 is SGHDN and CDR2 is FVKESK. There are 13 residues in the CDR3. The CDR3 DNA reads TGTGCCAGCAGCCAAGGCCTACTGTACGAGCAGTACTTC. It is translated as CASSQGLLYEQYF.

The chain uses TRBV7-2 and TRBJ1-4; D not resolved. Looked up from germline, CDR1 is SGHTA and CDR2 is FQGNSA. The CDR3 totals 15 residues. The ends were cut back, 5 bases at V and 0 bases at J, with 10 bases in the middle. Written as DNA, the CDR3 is TGTGCCAGCAGCGCCCAGCGGGCAACTAATGAAAAACTGTTTTTT. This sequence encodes CASSAQRATNEKLFF.

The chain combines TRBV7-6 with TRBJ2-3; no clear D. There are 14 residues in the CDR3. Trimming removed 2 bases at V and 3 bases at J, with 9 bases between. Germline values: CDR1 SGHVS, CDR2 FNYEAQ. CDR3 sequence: CASSLPIGTDTQYF. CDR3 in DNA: TGTGCCAGCAGCTTACCTATAGGGACAGATACGCAGTATTTT.

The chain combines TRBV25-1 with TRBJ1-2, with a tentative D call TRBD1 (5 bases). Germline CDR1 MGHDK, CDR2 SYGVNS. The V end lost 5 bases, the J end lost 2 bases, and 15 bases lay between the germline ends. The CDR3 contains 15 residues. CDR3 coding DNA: TGTGCCAGCAGTTTTCCCGGGGGAAGAAACTATGGCTACACCTTC. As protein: CASSFPGGRNYGYTF.